The clone carrying this TCR beta chain was detected once. Antigen unknown. In the naive CD8 group, cells lacked CD45RO and were positively selected for CCR7, so terminally differentiated effector memory CD45RA+ cells were left out. The entry originates in a study of shared clonotypes between healthy human individuals. Study-wide context: Donors were two women and a few men aged 18 to 49. CD8 memory received one plate per donor, CD8 naive two, CD4 memory three and CD4 naive three.

Measured with immunoSEQ multiplex PCR; TCRdb has only the in-frame clones, and not every one. The sample holds roughly 2.1 million clones, 85% to 95% seen once. Findings of the study overall: Clonotypes shared by all four donors outscored non-shared clonotypes in generation probability.

The V gene lost 5 bases and the J gene lost 2 bases, with 21 bases spanning the gap. Looked up from germline, CDR1 is LNHDA and CDR2 is SQIVND (reference sequence). The CDR3 has 17 amino acids. This sequence was found in a man younger than 30 in good health. Some clones in this sample may be carry-over from other donors' samples. The sequenced material came from naive CD8+ T cells from PBMCs. V is TRBV19 and J is TRBJ2-5, with D perhaps matching TRBD2 (6 bases). The CDR3 DNA sequence: TGTGCCAGTAGTCCCCCCTTGGGGGGAGAGGAGCAAGAGACCCAGTACTTC. This translates into CASSPPLGGEEQETQYF.